These 18 T cell receptor beta chains originate from one sample sequenced in a study of OX40 agonist ivuxolimab in advanced cancers. TCRdb's copy holds only in-frame clones and misses some; the assay was immunoSEQ multiplex PCR. This sample has approximately 94,000 clones, with around 80% found just once. Sequencing used CD4+ or CD8+ T cells sorted from blood, obtained in a trial of the OX40 agonist ivuxolimab. Receptors were obtained from an adult with an advanced solid tumor such as melanoma, head and neck, liver or kidney cancer.

This rearrangement joins TRBV5-1 to TRBJ2-3; no clear D. The CDR3 is 15 residues long. The ends were cut back, 0 bases at V and 2 bases at J, with 10 bases in the middle. The V gene's germline CDR1 is SGHRS and CDR2 YFSETQ. CDR3 bases: TGCGCCAGCAGCTTGGGGACCTCTAACACAGATACGCAGTATTTT. It specifies CASSLGTSNTDTQYF.

V is TRBV7-2 and J is TRBJ2-1, with TRBD2 as a possible D gene (5 bases). Trimming cost V 1 base and J 5 bases, with 12 bases left between them. The CDR3 length is 15 residues. From germline, CDR1 is SGHTA and CDR2 FQGNSA. CDR3: CASSLDPYGDNEQFF. The CDR3 DNA is TGTGCCAGCAGCTTAGACCCCTACGGGGACAATGAGCAGTTCTTC.

The V gene is TRBV7-2, the J gene TRBJ1-2; D possibly corresponds to TRBD1 (5 bases). This CDR3 contains 13 residues. The germline CDR1 and CDR2 sequences are SGHTA and FQGNSA. V was trimmed by 5 bases and J by 10 bases, leaving 17 bases between them. The CDR3 nucleotides read TGTGCCAGCAGCCCTCAACCCCGGGACTTCTACACCTTC. It translates to CASSPQPRDFYTF.

J is TRBJ1-1 and V is TRBV5-1; D may be TRBD1 (5 bases). The V end lost 3 bases, the J end lost 0 bases, and 12 bases lay between the germline ends. The CDR3 loop spans 15 amino acids. Per the germline V gene, CDR1 is SGHRS and CDR2 is YFSETQ. The CDR3 sequence is CASSWGSGMNTEAFF. The CDR3 DNA is TGCGCCAGCAGCTGGGGGTCGGGTATGAACACTGAAGCTTTCTTT.

The rearrangement links TRBV15 to TRBJ1-1; D not certain. V shed 1 base and J shed 5 bases, with 8 bases lying between them. This CDR3 is 13 amino acids long. Germline V gene data show CDR1 as LNHNV and CDR2 as YYDKDF (reference sequence). CDR3 region: CATSRVPGTEAFF. DNA for the CDR3: TGTGCCACCAGCAGAGTCCCGGGGACTGAAGCTTTCTTT.

The J gene is TRBJ2-3, the V gene TRBV27; no clear D gene. This CDR3 is 11 amino acids long. V was pared by 6 bases and J by 1 base, with 2 bases between. Germline values: CDR1 MNHEY, CDR2 SMNVEV (reference sequence). CDR3 DNA sequence: TGTGCCAGCAGAGGCACAGATACGCAGTATTTT. The encoded protein is CASRGTDTQYF.

This clone has a single count. This chain links TRBV18 with TRBJ2-5; TRBD1 agrees at 10 bases. Germline CDR1 and CDR2: KGHSH and LQKENI. V was pared by 4 bases and J by 5 bases, with 4 bases of the junction left unmatched. The CDR3 is 14 residues long. The CDR3 spells CASSRDRGGETQYF. The CDR3 region has the DNA TGTGCCAGCTCACGGGACAGGGGTGGCGAGACCCAGTACTTC.

V usage is TRBV5-1 and J usage is TRBJ1-2; D uncertain. V lost 1 base to trimming and J lost 3 bases, with 10 bases between them. The CDR3 has 14 residues. Looked up from germline, CDR1 is SGHRS and CDR2 is YFSETQ. The CDR3 region is CASSLQDGDYGYTF. CDR3 sequence (DNA): TGCGCCAGCAGCTTGCAGGATGGAGACTATGGCTACACCTTC.

This clone was detected once. The chain uses TRBV6-5 and TRBJ2-5; D may correspond to TRBD1 or TRBD2 (7 bases each). V lost 0 bases and J 5 bases, leaving 13 bases between the germline ends. CDR3 length equals 15 residues. Germline V gene data show CDR1 as MNHEY and CDR2 as SVGAGI. CDR3 residues: CASSYSTGRGETQYF. The DNA for the CDR3 is TGTGCCAGCAGTTACTCGACAGGGCGGGGGGAGACCCAGTACTTC.

This clone has only a few counts. The chain has TRBV19 and TRBJ1-6; a weak D match, TRBD1 (5 bases). Germline V lookup: CDR1 LNHDA, CDR2 SQIVND (reference sequence). This CDR3 spans 14 amino acids. Deletions cut 8 bases from V and 8 bases from J, with 16 bases between. The CDR3 DNA reads as TGTGCCAGTGGGGGGGGATCTAAGGATTCACCCCTCCACTTT. Protein sequence: CASGGGSKDSPLHF.

This clone was recorded a few times. The rearrangement uses TRBV6-5 and TRBJ2-7; possible D gene TRBD2, 6 bases. The CDR3 is made up of 14 amino acids. Germline lookup yields CDR1 MNHEY and CDR2 SVGAGI. The germline V and J ends were trimmed by 4 bases and 0 bases, with 10 bases remaining between them. DNA for the CDR3: TGTGCCAGCAGTTTAGCGGACCCCTCCTACGAGCAGTACTTC. Translated: CASSLADPSYEQYF.

This chain uses TRBV5-1 with TRBJ1-5, with D possibly TRBD1 on 5 matching bases. Germline V gives CDR1 SGHRS, CDR2 YFSETQ. The CDR3 totals 13 residues. V dropped 1 base and J dropped 9 bases, with 11 bases sitting between them. CDR3 in amino acids: CASSLIGEMPQHF. The CDR3 DNA reads TGCGCCAGCAGCTTGATAGGGGAGATGCCCCAGCATTTT.

This chain links TRBV5-1 with TRBJ2-2; D may be TRBD1 (5 bases). The V end lost 7 bases, the J end lost 1 base, and 8 bases lay between the germline ends. Germline loops: CDR1 SGHRS, CDR2 YFSETQ. The CDR3 sequence is 13 residues long. The CDR3 DNA reads TGCGCCAGCTGGCAGGGGAACACCGGGGAGCTGTTTTTT. The encoded protein is CASWQGNTGELFF.

The V call is TRBV2, the J call TRBJ1-1; a weak D match, TRBD1 (6 bases). The CDR3 totals 13 residues. Germline V gene sequence: CDR1 SNHLY, CDR2 FYNNEI. The CDR3 sequence is CPSRPTGNTEAFF. The CDR3 nucleotides read TGTCCCTCACGGCCGACAGGCAACACTGAAGCTTTCTTT.

This sequence joins TRBV4-3 and TRBJ1-6, with D possibly TRBD1 on 6 matching bases. CDR1 is LGHNA, CDR2 YSLEER, per germline. V lost 1 base and J 3 bases, leaving 22 bases between the germline ends. This CDR3 spans 20 amino acids. Here the CDR3 DNA reads TGCGCCAGCAGCCAAGGCGTCACCCCCGGGGGAGGGGGCTATAATTCACCCCTCCACTTT. It translates to CASSQGVTPGGGGYNSPLHF.

V usage is TRBV28 and J usage is TRBJ2-3; TRBD2 might be the D (6 bases). CDR3 length equals 15 residues. The V end lost 5 bases, the J end lost 2 bases, and 14 bases lay between the germline ends. Germline loops: CDR1 MDHEN, CDR2 SYDVKM. DNA for the CDR3: TGTGCCAGCAGTGTGCGGGACCGATCCACAGATACGCAGTATTTT. It codes for CASSVRDRSTDTQYF.

The chain has TRBV6-5 and TRBJ1-2; D unresolved. V dropped 2 bases and J dropped 4 bases, with 11 bases sitting between them. Germline V CDR1 and CDR2: MNHEY, SVGAGI. The CDR3 sequence is 14 residues long. Here the CDR3 reads CASSYDEPVYGYTF. In DNA form, the CDR3 reads TGTGCCAGCAGTTACGACGAACCCGTCTATGGCTACACCTTC.

The chain recombines TRBV6-4 with TRBJ2-5; 10 bases align to TRBD2. Germline CDR1 MRHNA, CDR2 SNTAGT. V was pared by 4 bases and J by 5 bases, with 7 bases of the junction left unmatched. This CDR3 region has 15 residues. The CDR3 bases are TGTGCCAGCAGTGTCCAGCGGGGGGGCCTCGAGACCCAGTACTTC. It is translated as CASSVQRGGLETQYF.